These 24 T cell receptor beta chains came from one sample sequenced in a study of T cell responses to AZD1222 COVID-19 vaccine. Sequencing was performed with immunoSEQ multiplex PCR; in TCRdb, only in-frame clones are kept and a portion is missing. The table includes about 120,000 clones, less than 95% detected once. The sequencing used peripheral blood, collected on day 0 of AZD1222 vaccination. These receptors were obtained from an adult in good health.

Note on this clone: In the same sample, other DNA sequences code for this CDR3. This chain links TRBV12-5 with TRBJ2-3; D is unclear. Germline V lookup: CDR1 LGHNT, CDR2 FRNRAP. This CDR3 is built from 11 residues. Trimming removed 3 bases from V and 6 bases from J, with 4 bases in between. Here the CDR3 reads CASGLGDTQYF. In DNA, the CDR3 is TGTGCTAGTGGTTTAGGGGATACGCAGTATTTT.

The genes are TRBV7-8 and TRBJ1-1, with 7 bases identical to TRBD1. The trim removed 3 bases at V and 0 bases at J, leaving 13 bases unmatched. The CDR3 runs 18 residues. Germline V lookup: CDR1 SGHVS, CDR2 FQNEAQ. CDR3 coding DNA: TGTGCCAGCAGCTTGCCCCTAGGAGGGGGCGGCCTGAACACTGAAGCTTTCTTT. Its protein product is CASSLPLGGGGLNTEAFF.

This chain joins TRBV18 and TRBJ2-7, with D perhaps matching TRBD1 (6 bases). CDR1 KGHSH and CDR2 LQKENI come from the germline V gene. The ends were cut back, 3 bases at V and 0 bases at J, with 6 bases in the middle. The CDR3 totals 13 residues. This chain's CDR3 is CASSPDSSYEQYF. Here the CDR3 DNA reads TGTGCCAGCTCACCGGACAGCTCCTACGAGCAGTACTTC. The full variable domain, with the rest looked up from reference TRBV18 and TRBJ2-7, is NAGVMQNPRHLVRRRGQEARLRCSPMKGHSHVYWYRQLPEEGLKFMVYLQKENIIDESGMPKERFSAEFPKEGPSILRIQQVVRGDSAAYFCASSPDSSYEQYFGPGTRLTVT.

J is TRBJ1-5 and V is TRBV27; weak D call: TRBD1 (5 bases). The length of the CDR3 is 13 residues. Germline-derived CDR1 and CDR2 are MNHEY and SMNVEV (reference sequence). The ends were cut back, 4 bases at V and 1 base at J, with 5 bases in the middle. CDR3 region: CASSWDSNQPQHF. In nucleotides, the CDR3 is TGTGCCAGCAGTTGGGACAGCAATCAGCCCCAGCATTTT.

The table lists this clone with a count of one. This chain links TRBV11-3 with TRBJ1-2; tentative D call: TRBD1 (5 bases). Trimming cost V 5 bases and J 8 bases, with 12 bases left between them. Germline CDR1 is SGHNT and CDR2 is YENEEA. This CDR3 comprises 12 residues. CDR3 bases: TGTGCCAGCAGCCGGCAGGGTGAAGGCTACACCTTC. It yields the protein CASSRQGEGYTF.

The chain employs TRBV7-3 and TRBJ1-1; perhaps TRBD1 as D (6 bases). The V end was cut by 2 bases, the J end by 1 base, with 14 bases between. Germline CDR1 reads SGHTA; CDR2 reads FQGTGA. This CDR3 has 16 amino acids. CDR3 loop: CASSLFAQGKNTEAFF. CDR3 in DNA: TGTGCCAGCAGCTTATTTGCACAGGGAAAGAACACTGAAGCTTTCTTT. The full variable domain, rest sourced from reference TRBV7-3 and TRBJ1-1, is GAGVSQTPSNKVTEKGKYVELRCDPISGHTALYWYRQSLGQGPEFLIYFQGTGAADDSGLPNDRFFAVRPEGSVSTLKIQRTERGDSAVYLCASSLFAQGKNTEAFFGQGTRLTVV.

This sequence joins TRBV10-2 and TRBJ1-1, with unresolved D. This CDR3 has 15 residues. V gave up 8 bases and J gave up 2 bases, with 18 bases separating them. The germline V gene has CDR1 WSHSY and CDR2 SAAADI. This CDR3 reads CASGWEGMRNTEAFF. In nucleotides, the CDR3 is TGCGCCAGCGGGTGGGAAGGCATGCGAAACACTGAAGCTTTCTTT.

Only one count was recorded for this clone. The chain employs TRBV3-1 (or the pseudogene TRBV3-2) and TRBJ2-5; D possibly corresponds to TRBD2 (6 bases). Germline assignment: CDR1 LGHDT and CDR2 YNNKEL (reference sequence). CDR3 length: 13 amino acids. Trimming took off 6 bases at V and 7 bases at J, with 15 bases between the two ends. Here the CDR3 DNA reads TGTGCCAGCAGTCCGCGGGGATCAGGGACCCAGTACTTC. It yields the protein CASSPRGSGTQYF.

This rearrangement joins TRBV11-3 to TRBJ2-7; a possible D gene is TRBD1 (7 bases). The CDR3 sequence is 14 residues long. The germline V and J ends were trimmed by 5 bases and 1 base, with 12 bases remaining between them. CDR1 and CDR2 from the germline V gene are SGHNT and YENEEA. The CDR3 sequence is CASSAQGGSYEQYF. In DNA, the CDR3 is TGTGCCAGCAGCGCCCAGGGGGGTTCCTACGAGCAGTACTTC.

This clone was seen a single time. The J gene is TRBJ1-4, the V gene TRBV28, with D uncertain. Deletions cut 5 bases from V and 6 bases from J, with 4 bases between. Germline values: CDR1 MDHEN, CDR2 SYDVKM. The CDR3 spans 11 residues. In nucleotides, the CDR3 is TGTGCCAGCAGTAAGGATGAAAAACTGTTTTTT. Its translation is CASSKDEKLFF.

The CDR3 region has the DNA TGTGCCAGCAGTTTATCGCAACAGGGCCCCGGAAACACCATATATTTT. It specifies CASSLSQQGPGNTIYF. This sequence joins TRBV27 and TRBJ1-3, with D perhaps matching TRBD1 (6 bases). The germline gives CDR1 MNHEY, CDR2 SMNVEV (reference sequence). V dropped 0 bases and J dropped 4 bases, with 13 bases sitting between them. The CDR3 loop spans 16 amino acids.

The rearrangement uses TRBV2 and TRBJ1-1; tentatively, D is TRBD1 (6 bases). CDR1 SNHLY and CDR2 FYNNEI come from the germline V gene. Deletions cut 4 bases from V and 3 bases from J, with 12 bases between. This CDR3 has 14 amino acids. The DNA for the CDR3 is TGTGCCAGCAGTGCACAGGGTTCGCACACTGAAGCTTTCTTT. Translation: CASSAQGSHTEAFF.

The rearrangement uses TRBV7-9 and TRBJ2-3, with 9 bases aligning to TRBD2. The V segment lost 5 bases and the J segment 2 bases; nucleotides outside the gene matches: 8. The CDR3 runs to 16 residues. CDR1 is SEHNR and CDR2 is FQNEAQ in the germline V gene (reference sequence). The CDR3 sequence is CASSGLAGAITDTQYF. DNA for the CDR3: TGTGCCAGCAGCGGATTAGCGGGGGCCATCACAGATACGCAGTATTTT.

This chain connects TRBV28 to TRBJ1-1; the match to TRBD1 covers 7 bases. The germline V gene encodes CDR1 MDHEN and CDR2 SYDVKM. Germline trimming cut 5 bases from V and 11 bases from J; bases unmatched to any gene: 14. CDR3 length equals 14 residues. The CDR3 nucleotides read TGTGCCAGCAGTCCTCAGATGACAGGGTCTAAGGCTTTCTTT. Amino acid sequence: CASSPQMTGSKAFF.

J is TRBJ2-5 and V is TRBV29-1, with D perhaps matching TRBD1 (6 bases). Germline V CDR1 and CDR2: SQVTM, ANQGSEA. CDR3 length: 18 residues. Between the trimmed V and J ends, which lost 7 bases and 5 bases, there was a span of 32 bases. The CDR3 spells CSAPQQGWSGGLAETQYF. The CDR3 DNA is TGCAGCGCCCCGCAACAGGGATGGTCGGGTGGGTTGGCGGAGACCCAGTACTTC.

As DNA, the CDR3 is TGTGCCAGCAGCCTGGAGGGCACATTGAATGAAAAACTGTTTTTT. Protein product: CASSLEGTLNEKLFF. The rearrangement uses TRBV9 and TRBJ1-4; no clear D. Germline lookup yields CDR1 SGDLS and CDR2 YYNGEE. The CDR3 extends over 15 amino acids. Trimming cost V 4 bases and J 5 bases, with 15 bases left between them.

DNA of the CDR3: TGCGCCAGCAGCCCTGGCCGGCGGGGAAGCTCCTACGAGCAGTACTTC. This codes for CASSPGRRGSSYEQYF. V is TRBV5-1 and J is TRBJ2-7; the D gene is possibly TRBD2 (6 bases). This CDR3 is built from 16 residues. The germline gives CDR1 SGHRS, CDR2 YFSETQ. Trimming shortened V by 4 bases and J by 0 bases, and 17 bases separated the two germline ends. Looking up the rest from reference TRBV5-1 and TRBJ2-7 gives the full variable domain: KAGVTQTPRYLIKTRGQQVTLSCSPISGHRSVSWYQQTPGQGLQFLFEYFSETQRNKGNFPGRFSGRQFSNSRSEMNVSTLELGDSALYLCASSPGRRGSSYEQYFGPGTRLTVT.

The chain is built from TRBV7-8 and TRBJ1-1; 7 bases align to TRBD1. The germline V gene encodes CDR1 SGHVS and CDR2 FQNEAQ. Germline trimming cut 7 bases from V and 1 base from J; bases unmatched to any gene: 6. This CDR3 contains 14 residues. Here the CDR3 DNA reads TGTGCCAGCAACCTACAGGGGCGGAACACTGAAGCTTTCTTT. Protein product: CASNLQGRNTEAFF.

The chain employs TRBV30 and TRBJ1-5; possible D gene TRBD1, 5 bases. Trimming cost V 1 base and J 7 bases, with 11 bases left between them. The CDR3 length is 13 residues. Germline CDR1 is GTSNPN and CDR2 is SVGIG (reference sequence). The DNA for the CDR3 is TGTGCCTGGAGTGGGGACGAGAGACAGCCCCAGCATTTT. Its protein product is CAWSGDERQPQHF.

The chain recombines TRBV27 with TRBJ1-5; possible D gene TRBD1, 5 bases. CDR1 and CDR2 from the germline V gene are MNHEY and SMNVEV (reference sequence). The CDR3 spans 13 residues. Trimming shortened V by 3 bases and J by 11 bases, and 14 bases separated the two germline ends. CDR3 bases: TGTGCCAGCAGTTTTCTTGTTGGGGCGGCCCAGCATTTT. Encoded protein: CASSFLVGAAQHF.

This chain connects TRBV11-2 to TRBJ1-1; TRBD1 agrees at 7 bases. The V and J ends lost 5 bases and 0 bases, in that order; junction bases with no gene match: 12. The germline CDR1 and CDR2 sequences are SGHAT and FQNNGV. The CDR3 is 17 residues long. Written as DNA, the CDR3 is TGTGCCAGCAGCCTCCAGGGGGATGATTCCATGAACACTGAAGCTTTCTTT. Translation gives CASSLQGDDSMNTEAFF.

The rearrangement joins TRBV3-1 (or the pseudogene TRBV3-2) to TRBJ2-1, with TRBD2 identical over 10 bases. Germline assignment: CDR1 LGHDT and CDR2 YNNKEL (reference sequence). The CDR3 has 16 residues. After removal of 4 bases from V and 5 bases from J, the junction contained 8 bases not matched to a gene. CDR3 sequence (DNA): TGTGCCAGCAGCCCATCGACTAGCGGGCTGAACAATGAGCAGTTCTTC. It is translated as CASSPSTSGLNNEQFF.

The rearrangement links TRBV5-4 to TRBJ2-3; possible D gene TRBD1, 5 bases. The V gene's germline CDR1 is SGHNT and CDR2 YYREEE (reference sequence). This CDR3 comprises 14 residues. Trimming took off 1 base at V and 2 bases at J, with 8 bases between the two ends. The CDR3 DNA sequence: TGTGCCAGCAGCTTGCAGGGTCTCACAGATACGCAGTATTTT. Protein sequence: CASSLQGLTDTQYF.

The V gene is TRBV13, the J gene TRBJ2-1; 8 bases align to TRBD2. Germline V gives CDR1 PRHDT, CDR2 FYEKMQ (reference sequence). The junction had 9 bases not matched to a gene; V was cut back by 4 bases and J by 4 bases. CDR3 length equals 16 residues. In nucleotides, the CDR3 is TGTGCCAGCAGCTCCCGCGGGGGGACTTTATACAATGAGCAGTTCTTC. Translating it yields CASSSRGGTLYNEQFF.